A single T cell receptor (beta chain) is shown here with its context. Its cognate antigen is unknown. With 60 Vbeta and 13 Jbeta primers, the PCR was carried out. Profiling relied on immunoSEQ multiplex PCR, and the TCRdb table lists in-frame clones only, not all of them. The sample includes 220,000 or so clones, approximately 70% of them seen just once. The sample belongs to a study of cytomegalovirus exposure and HLA in healthy donors. Study-level findings and limits: There were several of the most significant clusters that appeared linked to common viral pathogens in a later analysis. In an earlier analysis, in some 500 donors, most V segments appeared productive either ~90% or ~30% of the time. The listing of 150 to 200 TCR beta chains classed them as cytomegalovirus-associated.

Among the donors, all were healthy bone marrow donors. Sequencing was performed on PBMCs. The source is a woman aged 30 to 39 in good health and CMV-seronegative.

The CDR3 sequence: CASSYGAGGEVDTQYF. CDR3 DNA sequence: TGTGCCAGCAGTTACGGGGCAGGGGGCGAGGTAGATACGCAGTATTTT. The chain uses TRBV6-6 and TRBJ2-3; 8 bases match TRBD1. Germline values: CDR1 MNHNY, CDR2 SVGAGI (reference sequence). Trimming at V came to 2 bases and at J to 5 bases, leaving 9 bases not matched to a gene. The CDR3 contains 16 residues.